The 8 T cell receptor beta chains given below trace back to one sample, sequenced in a study of T cell changes during pregnancy in multiple sclerosis (dated by TCRdb to between 2018 and 2021). Library preparation was by the immunoSEQ multiplex PCR assay. What TCRdb holds here is the immuneACCESS table cut down to in-frame rearrangements. Part of the clones is not present; checked against another copy, under half of the missing clones reflect an unresolved V gene, and the others are unexplained. The sample table holds over 45,000 clones, of which 75% to 90% were seen once. Clones ranked in the top ten supply around 0.38% of the sample. Sequencing used CD4+ T cells from peripheral blood mononuclear cells, obtained in the third trimester of pregnancy. These receptors were obtained from a female donor with multiple sclerosis, enrolled in a pregnancy study.

Judged by abundance, this clone is medium-sized (0.01 to 0.1%). A read error may produce the germline difference seen at one junction end. This sequence joins TRBV19 and TRBJ1-1; D gene unclear. Germline-derived CDR1 and CDR2 are LNHDA and SQIVND (reference sequence). The CDR3 extends over 14 amino acids. CDR3 bases: TGTGCCAGTAGGATAGTGGGCAGAAACACTGAAGCTTTCTTT. This sequence encodes CASRIVGRNTEAFF.

The chain combines TRBV6-6 with TRBJ2-7; 11 bases match TRBD1. This CDR3 has 15 residues. Per the germline V gene, CDR1 is MNHNY and CDR2 is SVGAGI (reference sequence). The V gene end was trimmed by 5 bases and the J gene end by 5 bases; junction bases not matched to a gene: 8. The CDR3 spells CASSKDGQGANEQYF. In nucleotides, the CDR3 is TGTGCCAGCAGTAAAGACGGACAGGGGGCCAACGAGCAGTACTTC.

V and J are TRBV30 and TRBJ2-1; possible D gene TRBD1, 6 bases. The CDR3 loop spans 13 amino acids. Trimming left V 4 bases short and J 10 bases short, with 17 bases between. The V gene's germline CDR1 is GTSNPN and CDR2 SVGIG (reference sequence). DNA of the CDR3: TGTGCCTGGACCGTGGGGACCGGGACAGAGCAGTTCTTC. Translating gives CAWTVGTGTEQFF.

The chain joins TRBV7-8 to TRBJ1-3; D is ambiguous. Trimming cost V 5 bases and J 4 bases, with 18 bases left between them. Germline V gene data show CDR1 as SGHVS and CDR2 as FQNEAQ. The CDR3 runs to 16 residues. CDR3 DNA: TGTGCCAGCAGCCGTTCCTACAGTCTGGCCGGAAACACCATATATTTT. It codes for CASSRSYSLAGNTIYF.

The genes are TRBV2 and TRBJ2-3; 8 bases are a match to TRBD2. This CDR3 is built from 16 residues. V was clipped by 4 bases and J by 0 bases; unmatched bases: 6. Per germline, CDR1 SNHLY and CDR2 FYNNEI. Here the CDR3 DNA reads TGTGCCAGCAGTGTCCTAGCGGGTACTAGCACAGATACGCAGTATTTT. Residues: CASSVLAGTSTDTQYF.

The rearrangement joins TRBV11-1 to TRBJ1-2, with D perhaps matching TRBD1 (6 bases). Between the trimmed V and J ends, which lost 5 bases and 4 bases, there was a span of 23 bases. The germline CDR1 and CDR2 sequences are SGHAT and FQDESV (reference sequence). This CDR3 is 17 amino acids long. As DNA, the CDR3 is TGTGCCAGCAGCCCAGGGGCACAGACGGACGGCGCCTATGGCTACACCTTC. Protein sequence: CASSPGAQTDGAYGYTF.

This clone was recorded a few times. V gene TRBV9 combines with J gene TRBJ2-1, with 8 bases identical to TRBD2. V dropped 2 bases and J dropped 6; count of bases not matched to a gene: 7. In germline, CDR1 is SGDLS, CDR2 YYNGEE. The CDR3 has 15 amino acids. The CDR3 region has the DNA TGTGCCAGCAGCGTGGGCGGAGGGACTAGCAATGAGCAGTTCTTC. Translated: CASSVGGGTSNEQFF.

The V and J genes are TRBV2 and TRBJ2-3; possible D gene TRBD1, 6 bases. The ends were cut back, 10 bases at V and 0 bases at J, with 14 bases in the middle. Germline CDR1 is SNHLY and CDR2 is FYNNEI. The CDR3 runs to 14 residues. The CDR3 bases are TGTGCCAAACAAGTTACAGGGAGCACAGATACGCAGTATTTT. It specifies CAKQVTGSTDTQYF.